Listed below are T cell receptor beta chains from one sample, sequenced in a study of blood T cell repertoires in COVID-19. Data came from immunoSEQ multiplex PCR; TCRdb stores just in-frame clones and leaves some out. Among about 64,000 clones listed, approximately 91% were seen once. The specimen sequenced was peripheral blood. The source is a human donor in a cohort sampled during active COVID-19. CDR3s include the opening cysteine and the closing phenylalanine or tryptophan. The D gene is left open where the match is weak. Clone size is stated in some rows and not others, as once, few, many or a class when expanded.

>TRBJ1-3|TRBV6-2/TRBV6-3|-|-
CASSGQSYENTIYF
TGTGCCAGCAGCGGACAGTCCTATGAAAACACCATATATTTT
>TRBJ1-4|TRBV7-2|-|-
CASSAGPYNEKLFF
TGTGCCAGCAGCGCGGGCCCCTATAATGAAAAACTGTTTTTT
>TRBJ2-2|TRBV18|-|-
CASSRRDGNTGELFF
TGTGCCAGCTCCCGGAGGGACGGGAACACCGGGGAGCTGTTTTTT
>TRBJ2-5|TRBV28|-|-
CASSLLQPPRERPSLQETQYF
TGTGCCAGCAGTCTCCTTCAACCCCCTAGGGAGCGTCCGTCATTACAAGAGACCCAGTACTTC
>TRBJ2-1|TRBV19|TRBD2|-
CASNPGLAGGAEQFF
TGTGCCAGTAACCCCGGACTAGCGGGAGGGGCTGAGCAGTTCTTC
>TRBJ2-3|TRBV6-5|TRBD1|-
CASSYGGQGGDTQYF
TGTGCCAGCAGTTACGGGGGACAGGGTGGGGATACGCAGTATTTT
>TRBJ1-4|TRBV5-1|-|-
CASSLEVRGNNEKLFF
TGCGCCAGCAGCTTGGAAGTGAGGGGGAATAATGAAAAACTGTTTTTT
>TRBJ1-4|TRBV28|-|-
CASSGSSGVKLFF
TGTGCCAGCAGCGGGAGCTCCGGGGTAAAACTGTTTTTT
>TRBJ2-3|TRBV5-1|TRBD2|-
CASSFSSLGRELADTQYF
TGCGCCAGCAGCTTTTCGTCCCTGGGGCGGGAGCTCGCAGATACGCAGTATTTT
>TRBJ2-1|TRBV6-5|-|-
CASSNSGNSYNEQFF
TGTGCCAGCAGCAATAGCGGCAACTCCTACAATGAGCAGTTCTTC
>TRBJ2-5|TRBV18|-|-
CASSDRGGQETQYF
TGTGCCAGCTCAGACAGGGGAGGGCAAGAAACCCAGTACTTC
>TRBJ1-6|TRBV3-1/TRBV3-2|-|-
CASSQVAPGNGQFNSPLHF
TGTGCCAGCAGCCAAGTCGCCCCCGGTAATGGACAGTTTAATTCACCCCTCCACTTT
>TRBJ2-2|TRBV9|TRBD1|-
CASSVGQGIGELFF
TGTGCCAGCAGCGTAGGACAGGGTATCGGGGAGCTGTTTTTT
>TRBJ2-6|TRBV6-2/TRBV6-3|-|-
CASSFTGSGGANVLTF
TGTGCCAGCAGTTTTACAGGGTCTGGCGGGGCCAACGTCCTGACTTTC
>TRBJ2-1|TRBV6-5|TRBD2|-
CAPFTSGIYNEQFF
TGTGCTCCATTCACTAGCGGGATCTACAATGAGCAGTTCTTC
>TRBJ2-7|TRBV9|TRBD2|-
CASSATLAGLSYEQYF
TGTGCCAGCAGCGCCACATTAGCGGGACTTTCCTACGAGCAGTACTTC
>TRBJ2-5|TRBV27|TRBD2|-
CASSRALTSGRIETQYF
TGTGCCAGCAGTCGTGCCCTAACTAGCGGGAGAATAGAGACCCAGTACTTC
>TRBJ2-3|TRBV6-2/TRBV6-3|TRBD2|-
CASSYVGGRGTSTDTQYF
TGTGCCAGCAGTTACGTCGGCGGGAGGGGAACTAGCACAGATACGCAGTATTTT
>TRBJ2-5|TRBV9|TRBD2|-
CASSTRGGLAGGNALQETQYF
TGTGCCAGCAGCACCCGGGGGGGACTAGCGGGAGGCAACGCGCTCCAAGAGACCCAGTACTTC
>TRBJ2-1|TRBV3-1/TRBV3-2|TRBD2|-
CASSQDWAGGNEQFF
TGTGCCAGCAGCCAAGATTGGGCGGGAGGGAATGAGCAGTTCTTC
>TRBJ2-1|TRBV15|-|-
CATSRVGEQFF
TGTGCCACCAGCAGAGTCGGGGAGCAGTTCTTC
>TRBJ2-5|TRBV28|-|-
CASSLSPGTPIKTQYF
TGTGCCAGCAGTTTATCCCCCGGGACACCGATCAAAACCCAGTACTTC
>TRBJ2-7|TRBV25-1|-|-
CASLFSGEQYF
TGTGCCAGCCTTTTCTCAGGGGAGCAGTACTTC
>TRBJ2-7|TRBV6-5|-|once
CASSYRTRTYEQYF
TGTGCCAGCAGTTACCGGACTCGGACCTACGAGCAGTACTTC
>TRBJ2-1|TRBV10-3|TRBD1|-
CAISRQGREQFF
TGTGCCATCAGCCGACAGGGGAGGGAGCAGTTCTTC
>TRBJ1-4|TRBV21-1|-|-
CASSKDGDGGEKLFF
TGTGCCAGCAGCAAAGATGGGGATGGGGGGGAAAAACTGTTTTTT
>TRBJ2-7|TRBV5-1|-|-
CASSPDSSSYEQYF
TGCGCCAGCAGCCCGGACAGTTCCTCCTACGAGCAGTACTTC
>TRBJ1-2|TRBV6-5|-|-
CASRLGASNYGYTF
TGTGCCAGCCGACTGGGGGCCTCCAACTATGGCTACACCTTC
>TRBJ2-7|TRBV5-1|TRBD1|-
CASSLTGQGTYEQYF
TGCGCCAGCAGCTTAACCGGACAGGGGACCTACGAGCAGTACTTC
>TRBJ2-1|TRBV7-2|-|-
CASSLAQGGYNEQFF
TGTGCCAGCAGCTTAGCGCAAGGGGGATACAATGAGCAGTTCTTC
>TRBJ2-7|TRBV6-6|TRBD2|-
CASSNSGGSSYEQYF
TGTGCCAGCAGTAATAGCGGGGGAAGCTCCTACGAGCAGTACTTC
>TRBJ2-1|TRBV27|TRBD2|-
CASSLGLAGVGEQFF
TGTGCCAGCAGTTTAGGGCTAGCGGGAGTTGGTGAGCAGTTCTTC
>TRBJ2-2|TRBV5-4|TRBD1|-
CASSPTGPGELFF
TGTGCCAGCAGCCCGACAGGGCCCGGGGAGCTGTTTTTT
>TRBJ1-2|TRBV7-9|TRBD1|-
CASSPGTGTYGYTF
TGTGCCAGCAGCCCCGGGACAGGGACCTATGGCTACACCTTC
>TRBJ1-4|TRBV25-1|TRBD1|-
CASSASGTGFEKLFF
TGTGCCAGCAGTGCCTCCGGGACAGGGTTTGAAAAACTGTTTTTT
>TRBJ1-1|TRBV19|-|-
CASSMREEERAFF
TGTGCCAGTAGTATGAGAGAGGAGGAGCGAGCTTTCTTT
>TRBJ2-2|TRBV20-1|-|-
CSATEGPGELFF
TGCAGTGCTACTGAGGGGCCCGGGGAGCTGTTTTTT
>TRBJ2-7|TRBV5-4|TRBD2|few
CASTDPRGTSGALCEQYF
TGTGCCAGCACCGACCCCCGAGGGACTAGCGGAGCCCTCTGCGAGCAGTACTTC
>TRBJ2-3|TRBV25-1|TRBD2|-
CASSATSGLTDTQYF
TGTGCCAGCAGTGCGACTAGCGGCCTCACAGATACGCAGTATTTT
>TRBJ2-5|TRBV7-2|TRBD2|-
CASSLGGGRGETQYF
TGTGCCAGCAGCTTAGGAGGCGGGAGAGGGGAGACCCAGTACTTC